These 7 T cell receptor beta chains were sequenced from one sample in a study of T cells in localized non-small cell lung cancer. The method was immunoSEQ multiplex PCR; TCRdb's version includes in-frame clones alone and lacks a portion of them. This sample yields approximately 32,000 clones, of which approximately 80% are seen a single time; 17% belongs to the top ten. The sample here was peripheral blood, taken before any cancer treatment. The receptor set was obtained from a male donor aged 60 or over with stage III squamous cell lung carcinoma.

The chain employs TRBV30 and TRBJ1-6; D gene uncertain. Between the trimmed V and J ends, which lost 0 bases and 7 bases, there was a span of 10 bases. There are 14 residues in the CDR3. Germline V lookup: CDR1 GTSNPN, CDR2 SVGIG (reference sequence). CDR3 in amino acids: CAWSVRTENSPLHF. The CDR3, as DNA: TGTGCCTGGAGTGTACGAACAGAGAATTCACCCCTCCACTTT.

This chain connects TRBV5-4 to TRBJ2-1, with D unresolved. Trimming pared 4 bases from V and 8 bases from J, leaving 19 bases between. This CDR3 is 15 amino acids long. CDR1 and CDR2 from the germline V gene are SGHNT and YYREEE (reference sequence). The CDR3 region is CASSPSGPSFDEQFF. CDR3 DNA: TGTGCCAGCAGCCCTTCGGGCCCTAGTTTCGATGAGCAGTTCTTC.

V gene TRBV18 combines with J gene TRBJ1-1; D ambiguous. This CDR3 spans 15 amino acids. CDR1 KGHSH and CDR2 LQKENI come from the germline V gene. Trimming removed 2 bases from V and 0 bases from J, with 10 bases in between. CDR3 nucleotides: TGTGCCAGCTCACCAAGTGGTGTGGTGAACACTGAAGCTTTCTTT. Protein sequence: CASSPSGVVNTEAFF.

The V call is TRBV2, the J call TRBJ2-1; tentative D call: TRBD2 (6 bases). Looked up from germline, CDR1 is SNHLY and CDR2 is FYNNEI. The CDR3 contains 12 residues. V was pared by 3 bases and J by 9 bases, with 9 bases between. CDR3 coding DNA: TGTGCCAGCAGTGACCAGGGAGGTGAGCAGTTCTTC. Amino acid sequence: CASSDQGGEQFF.

This chain joins TRBV5-1 and TRBJ1-4; 9 bases agree with TRBD1. The CDR3 spans 17 residues. Germline CDR1 is SGHRS and CDR2 is YFSETQ. After removal of 1 base from V and 0 bases from J, the junction contained 4 bases not matched to a gene. CDR3 amino acids: CASSLRGQGTTNEKLFF. The CDR3 region has the DNA TGCGCCAGCAGCTTGCGGGGACAGGGAACAACTAATGAAAAACTGTTTTTT.

The CDR3 reads CASSPTSGTPANYGYTF. CDR3 sequence (DNA): TGTGCCAGCTCACCTACCTCCGGGACACCTGCTAACTATGGCTACACCTTC. The chain couples TRBV18 to TRBJ1-2; weak D call: TRBD1 (6 bases). This CDR3 region has 17 residues. Germline CDR1 reads KGHSH; CDR2 reads LQKENI. V lost 3 bases to trimming and J lost 0 bases, with 17 bases between them.

This chain links TRBV10-1 with TRBJ2-1; TRBD2 matches 8 bases. CDR3 length equals 13 residues. V trimming: 7 bases; J trimming: 8 bases; junction bases outside the gene matches: 7. Looked up from germline, CDR1 is WNHNN and CDR2 is SYGVQD (reference sequence). Written as DNA, the CDR3 is TGCGCCAGCACTGGGACTAGGCGCGATGAGCAGTTCTTC. As protein: CASTGTRRDEQFF.